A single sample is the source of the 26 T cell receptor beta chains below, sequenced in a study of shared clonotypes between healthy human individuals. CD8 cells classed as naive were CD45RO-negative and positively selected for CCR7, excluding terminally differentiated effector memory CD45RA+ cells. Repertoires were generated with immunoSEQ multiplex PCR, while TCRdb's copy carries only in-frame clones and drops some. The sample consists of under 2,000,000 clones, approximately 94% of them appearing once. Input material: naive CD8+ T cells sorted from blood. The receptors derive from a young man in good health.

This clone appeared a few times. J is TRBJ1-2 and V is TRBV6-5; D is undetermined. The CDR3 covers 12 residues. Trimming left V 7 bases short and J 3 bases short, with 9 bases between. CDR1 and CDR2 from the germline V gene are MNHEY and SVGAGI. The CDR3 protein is CASTNGDYGYTF. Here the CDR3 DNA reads TGTGCCAGCACGAATGGGGACTATGGCTACACCTTC.

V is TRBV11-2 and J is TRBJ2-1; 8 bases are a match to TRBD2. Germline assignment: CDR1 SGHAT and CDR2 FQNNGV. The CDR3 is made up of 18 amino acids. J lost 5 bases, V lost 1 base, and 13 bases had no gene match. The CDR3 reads CASSLVGPLADKNNEQFF. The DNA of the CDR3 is TGTGCCAGCAGCTTAGTAGGGCCACTAGCGGATAAGAACAATGAGCAGTTCTTC.

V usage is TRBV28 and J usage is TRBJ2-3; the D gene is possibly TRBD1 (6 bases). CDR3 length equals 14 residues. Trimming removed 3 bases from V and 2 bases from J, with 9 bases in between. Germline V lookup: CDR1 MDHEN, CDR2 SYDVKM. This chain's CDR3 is CASSFRGPTDTQYF. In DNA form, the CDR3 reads TGTGCCAGCAGTTTCAGGGGTCCCACAGATACGCAGTATTTT.

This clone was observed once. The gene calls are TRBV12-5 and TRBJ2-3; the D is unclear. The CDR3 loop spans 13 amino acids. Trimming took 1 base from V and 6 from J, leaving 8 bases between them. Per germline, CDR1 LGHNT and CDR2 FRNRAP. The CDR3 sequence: CASGLEDWDTQYF. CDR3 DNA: TGTGCTAGTGGTTTGGAGGATTGGGATACGCAGTATTTT.

CDR3 nucleotides: TGTGCCAGCAGCTTAGCCGGACAGGGACTCACCGGGGAGCTGTTTTTT. It yields the protein CASSLAGQGLTGELFF. V and J are TRBV11-2 and TRBJ2-2; 8 nucleotides match TRBD1. The V and J ends lost 1 base and 4 bases, in that order; junction bases with no gene match: 5. Germline-derived CDR1 and CDR2 are SGHAT and FQNNGV. The CDR3 extends over 16 amino acids.

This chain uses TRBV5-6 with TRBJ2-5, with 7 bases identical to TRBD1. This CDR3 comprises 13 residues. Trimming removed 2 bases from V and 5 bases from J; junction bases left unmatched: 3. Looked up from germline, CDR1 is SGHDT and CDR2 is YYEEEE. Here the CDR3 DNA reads TGTGCCAGCAGCTTTGGACAGGAGGAGACCCAGTACTTC. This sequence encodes CASSFGQEETQYF.

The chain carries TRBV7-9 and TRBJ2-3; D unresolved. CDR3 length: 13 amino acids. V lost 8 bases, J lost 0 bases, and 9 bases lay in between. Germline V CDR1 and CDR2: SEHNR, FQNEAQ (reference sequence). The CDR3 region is CASEYSSTDTQYF. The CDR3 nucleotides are TGTGCCAGCGAATACTCTAGCACAGATACGCAGTATTTT.

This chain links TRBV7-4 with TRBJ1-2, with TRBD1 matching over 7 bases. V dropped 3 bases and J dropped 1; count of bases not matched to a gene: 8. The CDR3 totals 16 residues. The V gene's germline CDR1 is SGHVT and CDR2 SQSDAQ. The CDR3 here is CASSLVTGTVNYGYTF. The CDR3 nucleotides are TGTGCCAGCAGCTTGGTGACCGGGACAGTTAACTATGGCTACACCTTC.

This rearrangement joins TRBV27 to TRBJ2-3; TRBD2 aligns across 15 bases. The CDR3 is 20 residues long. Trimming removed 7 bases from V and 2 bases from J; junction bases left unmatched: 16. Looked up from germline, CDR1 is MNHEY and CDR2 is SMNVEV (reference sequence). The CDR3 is CASTIHAGTSGRLDTDTQYF. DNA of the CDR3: TGTGCCAGCACCATTCACGCCGGGACTAGCGGGAGGTTGGACACAGATACGCAGTATTTT.

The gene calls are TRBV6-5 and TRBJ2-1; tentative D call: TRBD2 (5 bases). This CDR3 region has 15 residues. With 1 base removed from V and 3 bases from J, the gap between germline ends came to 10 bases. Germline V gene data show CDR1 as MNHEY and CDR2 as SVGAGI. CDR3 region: CASSYLRTYYNEQFF. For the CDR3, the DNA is TGTGCCAGCAGTTACTTGAGGACTTACTACAATGAGCAGTTCTTC.

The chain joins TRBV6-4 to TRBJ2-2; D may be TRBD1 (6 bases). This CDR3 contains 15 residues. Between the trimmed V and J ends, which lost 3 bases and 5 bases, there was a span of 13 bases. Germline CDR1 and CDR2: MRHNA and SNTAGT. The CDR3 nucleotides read TGTGCCAGCAGTGAACAGGACAGTTTGACCGGGGAGCTGTTTTTT. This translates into CASSEQDSLTGELFF.

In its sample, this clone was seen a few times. CDR3 amino acids: CASSIEPPGSNEKLFF. DNA of the CDR3: TGTGCCAGTAGTATAGAGCCCCCAGGGTCTAATGAAAAACTGTTTTTT. V is TRBV19 and J is TRBJ1-4; D may be TRBD1 (5 bases). Germline CDR1 LNHDA, CDR2 SQIVND (reference sequence). The CDR3 totals 16 residues. Deletions cut 0 bases from V and 3 bases from J, with 11 bases between.

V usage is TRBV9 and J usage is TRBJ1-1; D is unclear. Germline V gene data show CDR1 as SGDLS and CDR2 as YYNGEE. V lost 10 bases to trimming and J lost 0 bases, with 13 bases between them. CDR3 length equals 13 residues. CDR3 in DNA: TGTGCCGCCGCACGAGACATGAACACTGAAGCTTTCTTT. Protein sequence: CAAARDMNTEAFF. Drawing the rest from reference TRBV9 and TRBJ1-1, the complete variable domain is DSGVTQTPKHLITATGQRVTLRCSPRSGDLSVYWYQQSLDQGLQFLIQYYNGEERAKGNILERFSAQQFPDLHSELNLSSLELGDSALYFCAAARDMNTEAFFGQGTRLTVV.

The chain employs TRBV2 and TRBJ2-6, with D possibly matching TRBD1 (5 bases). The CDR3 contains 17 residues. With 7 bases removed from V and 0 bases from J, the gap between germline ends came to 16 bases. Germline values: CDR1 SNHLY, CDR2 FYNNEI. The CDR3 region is CASIVPGHVSGANVLTF. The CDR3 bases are TGTGCCAGCATTGTGCCCGGACACGTCTCTGGGGCCAACGTCCTGACTTTC.

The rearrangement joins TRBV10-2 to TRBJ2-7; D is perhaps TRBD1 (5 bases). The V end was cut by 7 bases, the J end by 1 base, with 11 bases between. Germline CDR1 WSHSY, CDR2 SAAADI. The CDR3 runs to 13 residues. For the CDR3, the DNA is TGCGCCAGCACCTTCGACAGATCCTACGAGCAGTACTTC. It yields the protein CASTFDRSYEQYF.

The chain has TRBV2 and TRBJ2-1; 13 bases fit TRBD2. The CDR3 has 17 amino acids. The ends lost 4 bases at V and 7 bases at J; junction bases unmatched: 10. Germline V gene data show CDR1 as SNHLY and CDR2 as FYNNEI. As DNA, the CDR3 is TGTGCCAGCAGTGGACCGGGACTAGCGGGATACGGGAATGAGCAGTTCTTC. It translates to CASSGPGLAGYGNEQFF.

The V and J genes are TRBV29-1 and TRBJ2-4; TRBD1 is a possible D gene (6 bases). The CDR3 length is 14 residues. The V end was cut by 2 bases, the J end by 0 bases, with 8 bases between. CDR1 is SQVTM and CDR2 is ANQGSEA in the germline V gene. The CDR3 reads CSVEQGLAKNIQYF. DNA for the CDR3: TGCAGCGTTGAACAGGGGCTAGCCAAAAACATTCAGTACTTC.

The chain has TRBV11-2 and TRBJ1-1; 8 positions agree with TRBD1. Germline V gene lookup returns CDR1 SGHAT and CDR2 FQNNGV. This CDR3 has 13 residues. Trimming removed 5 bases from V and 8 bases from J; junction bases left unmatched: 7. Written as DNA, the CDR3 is TGTGCCAGCAGCACCGACAGGGGACCCGAAGCTTTCTTT. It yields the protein CASSTDRGPEAFF.

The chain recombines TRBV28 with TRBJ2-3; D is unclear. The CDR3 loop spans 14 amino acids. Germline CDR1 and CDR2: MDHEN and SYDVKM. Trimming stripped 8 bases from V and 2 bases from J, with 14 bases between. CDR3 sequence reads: CASEFSTVTDTQYF. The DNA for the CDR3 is TGTGCCAGCGAGTTTAGCACAGTCACAGATACGCAGTATTTT.

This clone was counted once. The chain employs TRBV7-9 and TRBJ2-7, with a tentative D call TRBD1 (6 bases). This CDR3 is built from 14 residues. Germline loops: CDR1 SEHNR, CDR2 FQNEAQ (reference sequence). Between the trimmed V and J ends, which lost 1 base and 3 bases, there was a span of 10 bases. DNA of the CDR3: TGTGCCAGCAGCTTAGGATTAGGGGGCTACGAGCAGTACTTC. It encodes CASSLGLGGYEQYF.

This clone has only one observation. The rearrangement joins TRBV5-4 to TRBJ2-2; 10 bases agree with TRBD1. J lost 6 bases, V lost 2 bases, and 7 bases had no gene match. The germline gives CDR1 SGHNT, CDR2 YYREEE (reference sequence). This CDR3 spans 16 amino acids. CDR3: CASSFPRDRGSGELFF. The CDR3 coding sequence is TGTGCCAGCAGCTTCCCACGGGACAGGGGTTCCGGGGAGCTGTTTTTT.

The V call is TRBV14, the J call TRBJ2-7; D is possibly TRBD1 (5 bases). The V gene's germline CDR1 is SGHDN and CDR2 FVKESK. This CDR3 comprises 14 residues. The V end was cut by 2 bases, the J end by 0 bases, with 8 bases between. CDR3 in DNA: TGTGCCAGCAGCCAAAGGGGCGCCTCCTACGAGCAGTACTTC. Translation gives CASSQRGASYEQYF.

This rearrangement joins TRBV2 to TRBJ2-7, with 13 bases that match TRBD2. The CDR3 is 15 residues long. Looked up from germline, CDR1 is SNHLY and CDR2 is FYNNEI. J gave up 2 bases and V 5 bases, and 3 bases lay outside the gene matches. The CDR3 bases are TGTGCCAGCAGTTCCGGGACTAGCGGGACCTACGAGCAGTACTTC. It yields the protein CASSSGTSGTYEQYF.

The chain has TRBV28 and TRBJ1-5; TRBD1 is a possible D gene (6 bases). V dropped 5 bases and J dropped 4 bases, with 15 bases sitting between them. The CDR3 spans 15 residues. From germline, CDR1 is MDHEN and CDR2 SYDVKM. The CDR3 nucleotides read TGTGCCAGCAGTCCCGTACAGGGAGGGAATCAGCCCCAGCATTTT. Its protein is CASSPVQGGNQPQHF.

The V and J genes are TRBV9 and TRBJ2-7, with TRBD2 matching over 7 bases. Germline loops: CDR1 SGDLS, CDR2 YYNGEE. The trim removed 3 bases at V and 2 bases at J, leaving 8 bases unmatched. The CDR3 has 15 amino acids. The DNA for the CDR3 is TGTGCCAGCAGCGCCGACGGGCTAGCGGCCTACGAGCAGTACTTC. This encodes CASSADGLAAYEQYF. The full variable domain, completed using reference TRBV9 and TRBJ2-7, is DSGVTQTPKHLITATGQRVTLRCSPRSGDLSVYWYQQSLDQGLQFLIQYYNGEERAKGNILERFSAQQFPDLHSELNLSSLELGDSALYFCASSADGLAAYEQYFGPGTRLTVT.

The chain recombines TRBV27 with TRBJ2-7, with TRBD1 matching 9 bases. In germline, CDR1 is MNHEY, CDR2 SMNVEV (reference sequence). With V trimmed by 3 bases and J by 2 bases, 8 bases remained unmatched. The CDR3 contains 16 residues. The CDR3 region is CASSFTIWTGAYEQYF. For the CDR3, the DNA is TGTGCCAGCAGTTTTACGATTTGGACAGGGGCCTACGAGCAGTACTTC.